The 16 T cell receptor beta chains listed next were all sequenced from one sample in a study of T cell clonality in common variable immunodeficiency. Only in-frame clones appear in the TCRdb table, and some are missing; sequencing was by immunoSEQ multiplex PCR. The record shows about 60,000 clones for this sample, with no singletons present. The material sequenced was peripheral blood mononuclear cells. The receptor set was obtained from a person aged 18-70 years in good health.

About this clone itself: The CDR3 is cut off 3 residues early in the read; its end comes from the germline J gene. This chain links TRBV7-9 with TRBJ2-2; D perhaps matches TRBD2 (6 bases). The ends were cut back, 5 bases at V and 8 bases at J, with 15 bases in the middle. The CDR3 runs to 14 residues. Germline-derived CDR1 and CDR2 are SEHNR and FQNEAQ (reference sequence). The CDR3 bases that were read are TGTGCCAGCAGCACAACTAGCAGCGCGGGGGAG. This sequence encodes CASSTTSSAGE. The full CDR3 protein is CASSTTSSAGELFF.

Note on this clone: Coverage ceases 3 residues before the CDR3 finishes, and the germline J gene fills in the end. J is TRBJ2-7 and V is TRBV6-2 or TRBV6-3; 10 bases align to TRBD2. This CDR3 is 17 amino acids long. Germline trimming cut 8 bases from V and 4 bases from J; bases unmatched to any gene: 17. Germline V gives CDR1 MNHEY, CDR2 SVGEGT. CDR3 bases read: TGTGCCAGCTTCTCTCCCAAGGCCGGGACTAGCGTATACGAG. Its translation is CASFSPKAGTSVYE. From start to end, the CDR3 is CASFSPKAGTSVYEQYF.

This clone has only a few counts. The CDR3 end falls 3 residues outside the read, so it is completed with the germline J gene. The chain carries TRBV19 and TRBJ2-7; D not certain. The germline V and J ends were trimmed by 10 bases and 2 bases, with 18 bases remaining between them. The CDR3 has 14 residues. Germline lookup yields CDR1 LNHDA and CDR2 SQIVND (reference sequence). The CDR3 DNA, read in part, is TGTGCCACCCGCTCTCAGGCCAGTCCCTACGAG. This codes for CATRSQASPYE. The CDR3 as a whole reads CATRSQASPYEQYF.

This clone was recorded at least ten times. The sequenced fragment ends 3 residues before the CDR3 boundary, so the rest is inferred from the germline J gene. The genes are TRBV19 and TRBJ2-2, with 8 positions matching TRBD2. V trimming: 2 bases; J trimming: 2 bases; junction bases outside the gene matches: 4. The CDR3 is 16 residues long. In germline, CDR1 is LNHDA, CDR2 SQIVND (reference sequence). The CDR3 loop is CASSIRGLDNTGELFF. The covered CDR3 bases are TGTGCCAGTAGTATACGGGGACTAGACAACACCGGGGAG.

With regard to this clone: The read ends 3 residues before the CDR3 terminus; that terminus is restored from the germline J gene. This sequence joins TRBV30 and TRBJ1-2; TRBD1 might be the D (5 bases). Per germline, CDR1 GTSNPN and CDR2 SVGIG (reference sequence). The CDR3 length is 17 residues. CDR3 in amino acids: CAWSPNLQVLSTDTYTF. The covered CDR3 bases are TGTGCCTGGAGCCCAAACCTACAGGTGCTTAGCACAGATACC.

Of note for this clone: The read halts 3 residues ahead of the CDR3 end, with the missing end drawn from the germline J gene. V is TRBV2 and J is TRBJ1-1; 8 bases fit TRBD1. V lost 5 bases to trimming and J lost 1 base; unmatched junction nucleotides: 9. The CDR3 extends over 16 amino acids. CDR1 and CDR2 from the germline V gene are SNHLY and FYNNEI. The CDR3 here is CASSYPGTGPNTEAFF. Incomplete CDR3 DNA: TGTGCCAGCAGTTACCCCGGGACAGGCCCGAACACTGAA. The full variable domain, its missing parts supplied by reference TRBV2 and TRBJ1-1, is EPEVTQTPSHQVTQMGQEVILRCVPISNHLYFYWYRQILGQKVEFLVSFYNNEISEKSEIFDDQFSVERPDGSNFTLKIRSTKLEDSAMYFCASSYPGTGPNTEAFFGQGTRLTVV.

This clone was recorded at least ten times. The CDR3 is cut off 3 residues early in the read; its end comes from the germline J gene. The chain has TRBV6-2 or TRBV6-3 and TRBJ1-6, with unresolved D. Trimming stripped 8 bases from V and 9 bases from J, with 17 bases between. CDR3 length equals 14 residues. Germline V gives CDR1 MNHEY, CDR2 SVGEGT. The DNA read from the CDR3 is TGTGCCAGCGGCCCCGAGGGTTTCGGTTCACCC. This translates into CASGPEGFGSP. The CDR3 in its entirety is CASGPEGFGSPLHF.

This clone was found many times. The read ends 3 residues early relative to the CDR3; the germline J gene fills the gap. The V call is TRBV20-1, the J call TRBJ2-1; tentatively, D is TRBD2 (6 bases). The CDR3 is 13 residues long. In germline, CDR1 is DFQATT, CDR2 SNEGSKA (reference sequence). Trimming cost V 6 bases and J 8 bases, with 17 bases left between them. CDR3 amino acids: CSAERLGMDEQFF. CDR3 bases read: TGCAGTGCAGAAAGACTAGGAATGGATGAG.

The sample holds many counts of this clone. The CDR3 extends 3 residues past the end of the read, so its final part is completed from the germline J gene. The rearrangement joins TRBV18 to TRBJ2-3; 7 bases are a match to TRBD2. The CDR3 runs to 16 residues. Losses at the gene ends were 0 bases for V and 0 bases for J; bases not matched to a gene: 3. Germline CDR1 reads KGHSH; CDR2 reads LQKENI. This CDR3 is CASSPPSGTSTDTQYF. The CDR3 DNA, read in part, is TGTGCCAGCTCACCACCGAGCGGGACTAGCACAGATACG. Supplemented by reference TRBV18 and TRBJ2-3, the full variable domain reads NAGVMQNPRHLVRRRGQEARLRCSPMKGHSHVYWYRQLPEEGLKFMVYLQKENIIDESGMPKERFSAEFPKEGPSILRIQQVVRGDSAAYFCASSPPSGTSTDTQYFGPGTRLTVL.

This clone occurred many times. The missing CDR3 end, 3 residues past where the read stops, is filled in from the germline J gene. The chain couples TRBV14 to TRBJ2-1; the match to TRBD2 covers 15 bases. The V and J ends lost 3 bases and 9 bases, in that order; junction bases with no gene match: 6. Germline CDR1 and CDR2: SGHDN and FVKESK. This CDR3 spans 16 amino acids. The sequenced part of the CDR3 DNA is TGTGCCAGCAGCCACCCCGGACTAGCGGGAGGGGGTGAG. Its translation: CASSHPGLAGGGE. The complete CDR3 protein is CASSHPGLAGGGEQFF.

This clone was recorded at least ten times. The read comes to an end 3 residues before the CDR3 does, leaving the germline J gene to fill in the end. The rearrangement joins TRBV29-1 to TRBJ1-1; the D gene is possibly TRBD1 (5 bases). CDR1 and CDR2 from the germline V gene are SQVTM and ANQGSEA. Trimming left V 7 bases short and J 0 bases short, with 18 bases between. CDR3 length equals 15 residues. The part of the CDR3 DNA that was read is TGCAGCGGAGGGGCAGGGTGGGGTATGAACACTGAA. Amino acids: CSGGAGWGMNTE. The whole CDR3 sequence reads CSGGAGWGMNTEAFF.

This clone was observed at least ten times. The CDR3 is CASSGQSMEGETQYF. Incomplete CDR3 DNA: TGTGCCAGCAGTGGGCAGAGCATGGAAGGGGAGACC. The rearrangement uses TRBV2 and TRBJ2-5; the D is unclear. The read is 3 residues too short to cover the CDR3 end, so that end is filled in from the germline J gene. V lost 4 bases, J lost 5 bases, and 17 bases lay in between. Germline V gene lookup returns CDR1 SNHLY and CDR2 FYNNEI. The CDR3 runs 15 residues.

The table lists this clone with many counts. The read finishes 3 residues shy of the CDR3 end, and the germline J gene is used to complete it. This chain uses TRBV14 with TRBJ1-3; 8 bases map to TRBD1. Germline CDR1 is SGHDN and CDR2 is FVKESK. The CDR3 is 14 amino acids. V trimming: 4 bases; J trimming: 7 bases; junction bases outside the gene matches: 6. The part of the CDR3 DNA that was read is TGTGCCAGCAGCCTAACCCGGACAGGGAACACC. It specifies CASSLTRTGNT. The complete CDR3 protein is CASSLTRTGNTIYF.

In its sample, this clone was seen many times. The read finishes 3 residues shy of the CDR3 end, and the germline J gene is used to complete it. V is TRBV7-9 and J is TRBJ2-7, with 7 bases lining up with TRBD2. The junction had 8 bases not matched to a gene; V was cut back by 7 bases and J by 2 bases. CDR1 is SEHNR and CDR2 is FQNEAQ in the germline V gene (reference sequence). The CDR3 length is 14 residues. The CDR3 DNA, read in part, is TGTGCCAGCACCATGGGAGCGGGGACCTACGAG. It is translated as CASTMGAGTYE. From start to end, the CDR3 is CASTMGAGTYEQYF. Drawing the rest from reference TRBV7-9 and TRBJ2-7, the complete variable domain is DTGVSQNPRHKITKRGQNVTFRCDPISEHNRLYWYRQTLGQGPEFLTYFQNEAQLEKSRLLSDRFSAERPKGSFSTLEIQRTEQGDSAMYLCASTMGAGTYEQYFGPGTRLTVT.

This clone was seen ten or more times. The DNA read from the CDR3 is TGTGCCAGCAGCTTAGGGACAGGGCATGAAAAA. This encodes CASSLGTGHEK. The whole CDR3 protein reads CASSLGTGHEKLFF. This chain connects TRBV7-9 to TRBJ1-4; TRBD1 matches at 8 bases. Read sequence stops 3 residues before the CDR3 end, and the germline J gene provides the missing end. Unmatched junction bases numbered 1, after V lost 1 base and J lost 6 bases. From germline, CDR1 is SEHNR and CDR2 FQNEAQ (reference sequence). The CDR3 contains 14 residues. Combining the CDR3 with reference TRBV7-9 and TRBJ1-4 gives the whole variable domain DTGVSQNPRHKITKRGQNVTFRCDPISEHNRLYWYRQTLGQGPEFLTYFQNEAQLEKSRLLSDRFSAERPKGSFSTLEIQRTEQGDSAMYLCASSLGTGHEKLFFGSGTQLSVL.

Comments on this clone: The CDR3 is cut off 3 residues early in the read; its end comes from the germline J gene. This chain links TRBV11-2 with TRBJ2-7; D gene ambiguous. Germline V gene data show CDR1 as SGHAT and CDR2 as FQNNGV. Trimming took off 6 bases at V and 2 bases at J, with 17 bases between the two ends. There are 15 residues in the CDR3. The CDR3 sequence: CASRIGPQWAYEQYF. The DNA read from the CDR3 is TGTGCCAGCAGGATTGGGCCCCAGTGGGCCTACGAG.